This passage covers 15 T cell receptor beta chains from one sample sequenced in a study of control samples from healthy donors and cancer patients. Measured with immunoSEQ multiplex PCR; TCRdb has only the in-frame clones, and not every one. The repertoire holds some 71,000 clones, with around 87% as singletons. Sequenced sample: PBMCs. The receptors were gathered from a woman between 50 and 59 years old with head and neck cancer.

The V and J genes are TRBV5-1 and TRBJ2-1, with 7 positions matching TRBD1. Germline V gives CDR1 SGHRS, CDR2 YFSETQ. With V trimmed by 0 bases and J by 2 bases, 2 bases remained unmatched. The CDR3 consists of 15 residues. Here the CDR3 reads CASSLGGGAYNEQFF. The CDR3 DNA reads as TGCGCCAGCAGCTTGGGAGGGGGCGCCTACAATGAGCAGTTCTTC.

The chain combines TRBV2 with TRBJ1-5, with D possibly matching TRBD1 (5 bases). The CDR3 runs to 16 residues. Between the trimmed V and J ends, which lost 7 bases and 3 bases, there was a span of 19 bases. Per the germline V gene, CDR1 is SNHLY and CDR2 is FYNNEI. This CDR3 reads CASKLGLRGLNQPQHF. The CDR3 bases are TGTGCCAGCAAACTGGGGCTTAGGGGACTCAATCAGCCCCAGCATTTT.

The chain carries TRBV11-2 and TRBJ2-2; 8 nucleotides match TRBD1. The CDR3 consists of 13 residues. V shed 4 bases and J 17 bases; nucleotides not matched to a gene: 12. Germline assignment: CDR1 SGHAT and CDR2 FQNNGV. CDR3 coding DNA: TGTGCCAGCAGCTCTACCCTCCTGGACAGGGTATTTTTT. Its protein product is CASSSTLLDRVFF.

The CDR3 nucleotides read TGTGCCACCAGTGACCCCGACGGCCAAGAGACCCAGTACTTC. The encoded protein is CATSDPDGQETQYF. The chain links TRBV24-1 to TRBJ2-5; D ambiguous. Germline assignment: CDR1 KGHDR and CDR2 SFDVKD. Trimming removed 4 bases from V and 1 base from J, with 9 bases in between. The CDR3 covers 14 residues.

The chain is built from TRBV4-1 and TRBJ2-2; possibly TRBD2 for D (7 bases). The germline V gene has CDR1 MGHRA and CDR2 YSYEKL. V lost 3 bases and J 4 bases, leaving 18 bases between the germline ends. The CDR3 extends over 17 amino acids. The CDR3 loop is CASSQGGRGGPTGELFF. In DNA form, the CDR3 reads TGCGCCAGCAGCCAGGGGGGAAGGGGGGGCCCCACCGGGGAGCTGTTTTTT.

The genes are TRBV9 and TRBJ2-1; D possibly corresponds to TRBD1 (5 bases). Trimming removed 4 bases at V and 7 bases at J, with 18 bases between. CDR1 and CDR2 from the germline V gene are SGDLS and YYNGEE. The CDR3 totals 15 residues. The DNA for the CDR3 is TGTGCCAGCAGCCCAGGACCAGGGCGCGAGAATGAGCAGTTCTTC. Protein: CASSPGPGRENEQFF.

This sequence joins TRBV3-1 (or the pseudogene TRBV3-2) and TRBJ2-2; D gene unclear. V was cut by 2 bases and J by 5 bases, with 9 bases left in between. This CDR3 comprises 14 residues. Germline V gene data show CDR1 as LGHDT and CDR2 as YNNKEL (reference sequence). The CDR3 here is CASSQRTGTGELFF. For the CDR3, the DNA is TGTGCCAGCAGCCAACGGACCGGTACCGGGGAGCTGTTTTTT.

The J gene is TRBJ1-2, the V gene TRBV5-1; TRBD1 matches 12 bases. The germline V gene has CDR1 SGHRS and CDR2 YFSETQ. The junction had 12 bases not matched to a gene; V was cut back by 4 bases and J by 5 bases. This CDR3 comprises 17 residues. The CDR3 sequence is CASSLGTGGARVYGYTF. The DNA for the CDR3 is TGCGCCAGCAGCCTCGGGACAGGGGGCGCGAGGGTTTATGGCTACACCTTC.

This clone was observed a handful of times. The genes are TRBV12-3 or TRBV12-4 and TRBJ2-3, with D maybe TRBD2 (5 bases). This CDR3 is 13 amino acids long. V lost 6 bases and J 8 bases, leaving 15 bases between the germline ends. The CDR3 protein is CASRPSVARTQYF. The CDR3 DNA follows: TGTGCCAGCAGACCCTCCGTAGCGCGTACGCAGTATTTT.

The chain employs TRBV28 and TRBJ1-1, with 8 bases identical to TRBD1. Germline CDR1 and CDR2: MDHEN and SYDVKM. The CDR3 covers 15 residues. The J segment lost 5 bases and the V segment lost 9 bases, leaving 14 bases of the junction unmatched. CDR3 region: CASNPAGGIGTEAFF. The CDR3 nucleotides read TGTGCCAGTAACCCAGCAGGGGGCATAGGGACTGAAGCTTTCTTT.

The chain is built from TRBV5-1 and TRBJ1-4; TRBD1 matches at 11 bases. J gave up 7 bases and V 4 bases, and 6 bases lay outside the gene matches. CDR3 size: 15 residues. Germline CDR1 is SGHRS and CDR2 is YFSETQ. The CDR3, as DNA: TGCGCCAGCAGCCAACTTGGGACAGGGGGTGAAAAACTGTTTTTT. This sequence encodes CASSQLGTGGEKLFF.

The CDR3 spells CASSLDGNSGNTIYF. CDR3 DNA sequence: TGCGCCAGCAGCTTGGACGGAAACTCTGGAAACACCATATATTTT. The chain employs TRBV5-1 and TRBJ1-3; D is unclear. With 0 bases removed from V and 0 bases from J, the gap between germline ends came to 7 bases. This CDR3 region has 15 residues. Per germline, CDR1 SGHRS and CDR2 YFSETQ.

The chain recombines TRBV11-2 with TRBJ1-2; 7 bases fit TRBD1. The germline CDR1 and CDR2 sequences are SGHAT and FQNNGV. The CDR3 totals 12 residues. With V trimmed by 4 bases and J by 7 bases, 3 bases remained unmatched. CDR3 nucleotides: TGTGCCAGCAGCTCGACAGGGAGTGGCTACACCTTC. It yields the protein CASSSTGSGYTF.

This sequence joins TRBV27 and TRBJ2-5, with a possible D match to TRBD2 (5 bases). Germline V gene sequence: CDR1 MNHEY, CDR2 SMNVEV (reference sequence). V dropped 8 bases and J dropped 5 bases, with 21 bases sitting between them. The CDR3 runs 15 residues. The CDR3 DNA sequence: TGTGCCAGCGGCCCACCGGGATTGCGAGGTGAGACCCAGTACTTC. Amino acids: CASGPPGLRGETQYF.

V usage is TRBV28 and J usage is TRBJ1-2; 8 positions match TRBD1. Germline CDR1 and CDR2: MDHEN and SYDVKM. With 4 bases clipped from V and 13 bases from J, the junction kept 5 bases outside the gene matches. CDR3 length equals 11 residues. This CDR3 is CASSSDRASTF. The CDR3 DNA sequence: TGTGCCAGCAGTTCGGACAGGGCGAGCACCTTC.